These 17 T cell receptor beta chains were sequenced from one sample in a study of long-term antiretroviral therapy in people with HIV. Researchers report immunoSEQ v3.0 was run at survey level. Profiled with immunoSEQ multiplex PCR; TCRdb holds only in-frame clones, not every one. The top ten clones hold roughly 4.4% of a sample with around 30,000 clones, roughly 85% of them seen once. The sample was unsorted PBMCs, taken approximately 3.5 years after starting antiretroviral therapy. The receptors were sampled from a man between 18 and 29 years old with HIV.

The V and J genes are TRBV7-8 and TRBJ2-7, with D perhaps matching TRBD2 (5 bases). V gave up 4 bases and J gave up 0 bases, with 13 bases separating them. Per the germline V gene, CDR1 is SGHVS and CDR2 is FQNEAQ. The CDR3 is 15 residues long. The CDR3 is CASSSGLGSSYEQYF. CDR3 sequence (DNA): TGTGCCAGCAGCTCTGGATTGGGGAGCTCCTACGAGCAGTACTTC.

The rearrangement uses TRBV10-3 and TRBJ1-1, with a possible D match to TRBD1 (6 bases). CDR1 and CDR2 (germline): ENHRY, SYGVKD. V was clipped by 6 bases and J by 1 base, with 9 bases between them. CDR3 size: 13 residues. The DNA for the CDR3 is TGTGCCATCAGCACGGGACAGAACACTGAAGCTTTCTTT. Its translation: CAISTGQNTEAFF.

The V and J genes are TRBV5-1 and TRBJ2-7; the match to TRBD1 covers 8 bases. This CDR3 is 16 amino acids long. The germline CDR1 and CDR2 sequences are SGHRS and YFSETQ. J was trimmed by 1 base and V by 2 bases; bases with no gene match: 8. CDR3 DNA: TGCGCCAGCAGCTTAAAACCGGGACAGGCGTCCTACGAGCAGTACTTC. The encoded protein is CASSLKPGQASYEQYF.

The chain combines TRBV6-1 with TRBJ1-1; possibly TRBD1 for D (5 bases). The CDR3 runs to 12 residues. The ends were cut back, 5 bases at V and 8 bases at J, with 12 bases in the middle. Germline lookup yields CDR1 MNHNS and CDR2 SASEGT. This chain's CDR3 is CASSHGHFEAFF. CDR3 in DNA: TGTGCCAGCAGTCACGGACACTTCGAAGCTTTCTTT.

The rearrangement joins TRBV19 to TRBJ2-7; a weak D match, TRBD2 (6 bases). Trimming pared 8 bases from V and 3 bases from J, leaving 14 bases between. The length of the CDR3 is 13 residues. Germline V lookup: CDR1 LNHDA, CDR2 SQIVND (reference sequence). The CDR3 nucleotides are TGTGCCAGTGGTTGGGGGGACCTCTACGAGCAGTACTTC. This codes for CASGWGDLYEQYF.

Here the CDR3 DNA reads TGTGCCATCAGGCCCACAGGGGATGGGTTACGACGCGGGGAGCTGTTTTTT. Translated, it gives CAIRPTGDGLRRGELFF. The chain couples TRBV10-3 to TRBJ2-2, with 7 bases that match TRBD1. The V and J ends lost 6 bases and 7 bases, in that order; junction bases with no gene match: 17. This CDR3 comprises 17 residues. CDR1 ENHRY and CDR2 SYGVKD come from the germline V gene.

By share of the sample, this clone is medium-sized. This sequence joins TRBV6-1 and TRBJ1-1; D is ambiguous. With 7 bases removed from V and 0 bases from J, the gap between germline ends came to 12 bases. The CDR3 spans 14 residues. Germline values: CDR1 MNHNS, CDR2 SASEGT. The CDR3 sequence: CASTPWRVNTEAFF. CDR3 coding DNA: TGTGCCAGCACCCCCTGGAGGGTGAACACTGAAGCTTTCTTT.

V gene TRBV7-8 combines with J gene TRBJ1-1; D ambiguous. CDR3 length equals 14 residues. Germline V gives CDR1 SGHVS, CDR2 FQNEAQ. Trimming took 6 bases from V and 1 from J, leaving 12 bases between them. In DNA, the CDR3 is TGTGCCAGCAGTAGGGAGGGTCGGAACACTGAAGCTTTCTTT. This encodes CASSREGRNTEAFF.

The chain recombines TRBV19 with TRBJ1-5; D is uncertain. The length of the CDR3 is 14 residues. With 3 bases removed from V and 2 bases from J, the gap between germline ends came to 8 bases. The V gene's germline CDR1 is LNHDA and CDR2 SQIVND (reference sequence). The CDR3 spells CASSMSGGNQPQHF. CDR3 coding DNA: TGTGCCAGTAGTATGAGTGGTGGCAATCAGCCCCAGCATTTT.

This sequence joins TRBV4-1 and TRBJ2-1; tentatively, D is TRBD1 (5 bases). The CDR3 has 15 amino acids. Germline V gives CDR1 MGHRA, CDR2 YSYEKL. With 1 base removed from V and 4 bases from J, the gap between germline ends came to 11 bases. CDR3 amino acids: CASSQGQGTYNEQFF. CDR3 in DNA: TGCGCCAGCAGCCAAGGGCAGGGCACGTACAATGAGCAGTTCTTC.

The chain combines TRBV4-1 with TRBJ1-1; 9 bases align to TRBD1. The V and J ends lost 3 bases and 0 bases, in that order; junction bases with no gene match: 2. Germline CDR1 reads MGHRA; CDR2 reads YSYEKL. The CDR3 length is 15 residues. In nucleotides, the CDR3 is TGCGCCAGCAGCCAGGGACAGGGTATGAACACTGAAGCTTTCTTT. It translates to CASSQGQGMNTEAFF.

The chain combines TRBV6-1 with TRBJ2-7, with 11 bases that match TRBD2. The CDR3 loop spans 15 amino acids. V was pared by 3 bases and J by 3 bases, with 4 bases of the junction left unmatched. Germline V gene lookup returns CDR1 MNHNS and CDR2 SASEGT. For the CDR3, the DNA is TGTGCCAGCAGTGAGGGGACTAGCGGTTACTACGAGCAGTACTTC. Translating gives CASSEGTSGYYEQYF.

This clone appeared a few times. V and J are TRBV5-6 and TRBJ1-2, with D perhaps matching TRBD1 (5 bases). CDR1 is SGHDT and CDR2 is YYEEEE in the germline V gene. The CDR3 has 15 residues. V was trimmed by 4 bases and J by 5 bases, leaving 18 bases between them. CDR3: CASSPRDGHWYGYTF. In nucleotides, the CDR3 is TGTGCCAGCAGCCCCCGGGACGGTCATTGGTATGGCTACACCTTC.

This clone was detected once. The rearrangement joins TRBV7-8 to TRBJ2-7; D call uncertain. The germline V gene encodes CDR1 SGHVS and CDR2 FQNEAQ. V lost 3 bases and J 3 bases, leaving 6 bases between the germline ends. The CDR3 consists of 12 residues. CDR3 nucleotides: TGTGCCAGCAGCTTCCGAAGCTACGAGCAGTACTTC. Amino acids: CASSFRSYEQYF. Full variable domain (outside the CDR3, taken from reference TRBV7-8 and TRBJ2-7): GAGVSQSPRYKVAKRGQDVALRCDPISGHVSLFWYQQALGQGPEFLTYFQNEAQLDKSGLPSDRFFAERPEGSVSTLKIQRTQQEDSAVYLCASSFRSYEQYFGPGTRLTVT.

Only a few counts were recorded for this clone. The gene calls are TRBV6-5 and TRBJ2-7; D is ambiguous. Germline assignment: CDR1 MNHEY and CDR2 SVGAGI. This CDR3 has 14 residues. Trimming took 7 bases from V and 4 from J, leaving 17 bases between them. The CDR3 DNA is TGTGCCAGCACCCCCGAGAGGTCCCTATACGAGCAGTACTTC. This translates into CASTPERSLYEQYF.

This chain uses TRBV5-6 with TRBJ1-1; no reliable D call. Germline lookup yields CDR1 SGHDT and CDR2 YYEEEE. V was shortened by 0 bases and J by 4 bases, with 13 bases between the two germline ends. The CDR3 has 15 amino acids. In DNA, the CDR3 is TGTGCCAGCAGCTTGGGTGGAGGGTTTCGCACTGAAGCTTTCTTT. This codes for CASSLGGGFRTEAFF.

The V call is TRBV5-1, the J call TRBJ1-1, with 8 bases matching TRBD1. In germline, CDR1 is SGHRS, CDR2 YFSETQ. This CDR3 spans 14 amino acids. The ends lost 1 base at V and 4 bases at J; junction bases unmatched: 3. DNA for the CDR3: TGCGCCAGCAGCTTGACAGGGGGTGTCACTGAAGCTTTCTTT. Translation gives CASSLTGGVTEAFF.